This T cell receptor (beta chain) was documented in a study of PD-L1 blockade in urothelial cancer. The time point here: pretreatment peripheral blood. Measured with immunoSEQ multiplex PCR; TCRdb has only the in-frame clones, and not every one. The sample consists of some 52,000 clones, approximately 72% of them appearing once. Trimming removed 1 base from V and 1 base from J; junction bases left unmatched: 2. Looked up from germline, CDR1 is SGHTA and CDR2 is FQGNSA. This CDR3 is built from 16 residues. The genes are TRBV7-2 and TRBJ2-3, with 10 bases matching TRBD2. The starting material was PBMCs, obtained around atezolizumab (anti-PD-L1) treatment. The sequence was collected from a man between 65 and 85 years old with urothelial cancer. In DNA form, the CDR3 reads TGTGCCAGCAGCTTAGGTGGACTAGCGGGCACAGATACGCAGTATTTT. Its translation is CASSLGGLAGTDTQYF.